The 23 T cell receptor beta chains listed next were all sequenced from one sample in a study of T cells in Graves' hyperthyroidism and ophthalmopathy. From RNA transcripts, TCR beta CDR3 regions were amplified. First-round RT-PCR with HTBI primers amplified the TCR CDR3 region. TCRdb re-derived calls from the multiplex PCR reads in MiXCR, one entry per CDR3 protein. The sample yields roughly 240,000 distinct CDR3 sequences, approximately 23% seen once. What was sequenced was blood. The receptor set was obtained from a woman aged 40 to 55 with Graves' ophthalmopathy.

The V gene is TRBV30, the J gene TRBJ1-1; weak D call: TRBD1 (5 bases). The CDR3 consists of 13 residues. Trimming took 6 bases from V and 1 from J, leaving 12 bases between them. From germline, CDR1 is GTSNPN and CDR2 SVGIG (reference sequence). The CDR3 nucleotides read TGTGCCTGCTCAAGGACATGGAACACTGAAGCTTTCTTT. It specifies CACSRTWNTEAFF. Based on the CDR3 plus reference TRBV30 and TRBJ1-1, the full variable domain is SQTIHQWPATLVQPVGSPLSLECTVEGTSNPNLYWYRQAAGRGLQLLFYSVGIGQISSEVPQNLSASRPQDRQFILSSKKLLLSDSGFYLCACSRTWNTEAFFGQGTRLTVV.

This rearrangement joins TRBV27 to TRBJ1-2; possibly TRBD1 for D (6 bases). V was trimmed by 6 bases and J by 0 bases, leaving 14 bases between them. This CDR3 spans 15 amino acids. CDR1 MNHEY and CDR2 SMNVEV come from the germline V gene (reference sequence). The DNA for the CDR3 is TGTGCCAGCAGAATCAGGACAGAAGCTAACTATGGCTACACCTTC. This sequence encodes CASRIRTEANYGYTF.

Notes on this clonotype: Its ends do not fully match the called genes, so a read error is possible. The chain employs TRBV27 and TRBJ1-2; perhaps TRBD1 as D (6 bases). The CDR3 extends over 14 amino acids. In germline, CDR1 is MNHEY, CDR2 SMNVEV (reference sequence). This CDR3 reads CASSLFPTGYGYNF. DNA of the CDR3: TGTGCCAGCAGTTTATTCCCTACAGGGTATGGCTACAACTTC.

Points on this clonotype: Since a much larger clone is just one base distant, this may be a read error. This rearrangement joins TRBV5-1 to TRBJ2-7, with 8 bases identical to TRBD1. The V and J ends lost 0 bases and 5 bases, in that order; junction bases with no gene match: 7. Germline V gene lookup returns CDR1 SGHRS and CDR2 YFSETQ. The CDR3 sequence is 15 residues long. CDR3 nucleotides: TGCGCCAGCAGCTTGGTAGGGACAGGATTTGACGAGCAGTACTTC. It yields the protein CASSLVGTGFDEQYF.

The chain combines TRBV20-1 with TRBJ1-5; D remains unclear. The CDR3 totals 15 residues. CDR1 and CDR2 from the germline V gene are DFQATT and SNEGSKA (reference sequence). V dropped 5 bases and J dropped 0 bases, with 14 bases sitting between them. The CDR3 spells CSARRGPYSNQPQHF. In DNA form, the CDR3 reads TGCAGTGCTCGGCGGGGTCCATATAGCAATCAGCCCCAGCATTTT.

V usage is TRBV7-2 and J usage is TRBJ2-7; 8 nucleotides agree with TRBD1. This CDR3 has 13 amino acids. J gave up 3 bases and V 10 bases, and 8 bases lay outside the gene matches. Germline assignment: CDR1 SGHTA and CDR2 FQGNSA. The DNA for the CDR3 is TGTGCCACCGGACAGGGAGGTGGCTACGAGCAGTACTTC. Protein: CATGQGGGYEQYF.

This clonotype was counted ten times or more. The genes are TRBV28 and TRBJ1-1; TRBD1 might be the D (6 bases). V dropped 5 bases and J dropped 1 base, with 11 bases sitting between them. The CDR3 covers 14 residues. Germline V gene data show CDR1 as MDHEN and CDR2 as SYDVKM. The CDR3 DNA sequence: TGTGCCAGCAGTGCCGGGGGCGAGAACACTGAAGCTTTCTTT. This codes for CASSAGGENTEAFF.

In its sample, this clonotype was seen many times. A much larger clonotype is one base distant, so this may be a read error. The chain has TRBV6-1 and TRBJ1-1, with D uncertain. The CDR3 runs 15 residues. Trimming took off 4 bases at V and 5 bases at J, with 17 bases between the two ends. Germline V gene data show CDR1 as MNHNS and CDR2 as SASEGT. CDR3 nucleotide sequence: TGTGCCAGCAGTGGTTCACAGAGGGCATGGACTGAAGCTTTCTTT. The encoded protein is CASSGSQRAWTEAFF.

The genes are TRBV29-1 and TRBJ1-2; unclear D gene. With 4 bases removed from V and 1 base from J, the gap between germline ends came to 7 bases. CDR3 length: 12 residues. Germline assignment: CDR1 SQVTM and CDR2 ANQGSEA. CDR3 protein: CSVAQINYGYTF. CDR3 coding DNA: TGCAGCGTTGCTCAGATTAACTATGGCTACACCTTC. The whole variable domain, filled in from reference TRBV29-1 and TRBJ1-2, reads SAVISQKPSRDICQRGTSLTIQCQVDSQVTMMFWYRQQPGQSLTLIATANQGSEATYESGFVIDKFPISRPNLTFSTLTVSNMSPEDSSIYLCSVAQINYGYTFGSGTRLTVV.

There are many counts of this clonotype. CDR3 protein: CATSRTTRRSEAFF. The CDR3 DNA follows: TGTGCCACCAGCAGAACAACACGGAGGTCCGAAGCTTTCTTT. J is TRBJ1-1 and V is TRBV15; D is ambiguous. Germline V gene lookup returns CDR1 LNHNV and CDR2 YYDKDF (reference sequence). The V end was cut by 2 bases, the J end by 8 bases, with 15 bases between. This CDR3 contains 14 residues.

In its sample, this clonotype was seen many times. The gene calls are TRBV20-1 and TRBJ2-7; 9 bases fit TRBD2. Losses at the gene ends were 0 bases for V and 4 bases for J; bases not matched to a gene: 7. Per the germline V gene, CDR1 is DFQATT and CDR2 is SNEGSKA (reference sequence). This CDR3 is built from 15 residues. The CDR3 region has the DNA TGCAGTGCTAGAGATCATCTAGCGGGAAGGTACGAGCAGTACTTC. Encoded protein: CSARDHLAGRYEQYF.

Of note for this clonotype: An end of the junction does not agree with germline; a read error may underlie this. The V gene is TRBV12-3 or TRBV12-4, the J gene TRBJ1-1; D uncertain. The length of the CDR3 is 13 residues. CDR3 nucleotides: TGTGCCAGCGGCCCGCAATCCAGATCTGAAGCCTTCTTT. Protein product: CASGPQSRSEAFF.

In its sample, this clonotype was seen many times. V usage is TRBV2 and J usage is TRBJ2-4; a possible D gene is TRBD1 (5 bases). The germline V gene encodes CDR1 SNHLY and CDR2 FYNNEI. V lost 0 bases and J lost 3, with 6 bases in between. The CDR3 length is 14 residues. The CDR3 sequence is CASSEAQGKNIQYF. The CDR3 DNA reads TGTGCCAGCAGTGAAGCCCAGGGCAAAAACATTCAGTACTTC.

This clonotype was seen repeatedly, ten times or more. A much more abundant neighbour one base away suggests this may be a read error. Because it lacks the conserved phenylalanine or tryptophan at the end, this CDR3 is likely a read error. This sequence joins TRBV6-5 and TRBJ1-5; unclear D gene. Germline CDR1 and CDR2: MNHEY and SVGAGI. Trimming removed 2 bases from V and 2 bases from J, with 7 bases in between. The CDR3 contains 14 residues. The CDR3 sequence is CASSYVLGNQPQHL. Written as DNA, the CDR3 is TGTGCCAGCAGTTACGTTCTGGGCAATCAGCCCCAGCATCTT.

This clonotype occurred many times. The CDR3 DNA sequence: TGTGCCAGCAGTTTAGGGGGGACAGTGAGGTTCGATGGCTACACCTTC. This gives the protein CASSLGGTVRFDGYTF. V usage is TRBV12-3 or TRBV12-4 and J usage is TRBJ1-2; 7 bases are a match to TRBD1. V lost 1 base and J lost 6; bases outside the gene matches: 11. The CDR3 contains 16 residues.

The rearrangement links TRBV15 to TRBJ1-1; 8 positions match TRBD1. V lost 3 bases and J lost 0; bases outside the gene matches: 9. This CDR3 spans 17 amino acids. From germline, CDR1 is LNHNV and CDR2 YYDKDF (reference sequence). The CDR3 nucleotides read TGTGCCACCAGCAGGGTCGGACAGGGCGGTATGAACACTGAAGCTTTCTTT. It specifies CATSRVGQGGMNTEAFF.

This clonotype was detected ten times or more. The chain combines TRBV15 with TRBJ2-7; 10 bases fit TRBD1. The CDR3 is 14 residues long. The V gene end was trimmed by 7 bases and the J gene end by 2 bases; junction bases not matched to a gene: 5. Germline CDR1 LNHNV, CDR2 YYDKDF (reference sequence). In DNA form, the CDR3 reads TGTGCCACCAACCGGGACAGGGGCCCCTACGAGCAGTACTTC. The encoded protein is CATNRDRGPYEQYF.

In this sample, this clonotype turned up many times. The J gene is TRBJ2-7, the V gene TRBV20-1; no firm D call. Germline values: CDR1 DFQATT, CDR2 SNEGSKA (reference sequence). This CDR3 contains 11 residues. The V end lost 2 bases, the J end lost 0 bases, and 2 bases lay between the germline ends. The CDR3 bases are TGCAGTGCTAGACGCTCCTACGAGCAGTACTTC. It specifies CSARRSYEQYF.

This clonotype occurred many times. The chain couples TRBV2 to TRBJ2-3; no firm D call. The V end lost 6 bases, the J end lost 3 bases, and 19 bases lay between the germline ends. CDR1 SNHLY and CDR2 FYNNEI come from the germline V gene. This CDR3 spans 16 amino acids. CDR3 region: CASRGLSPLGTDTQYF. DNA of the CDR3: TGTGCCAGCAGGGGGTTAAGCCCCCTCGGAACAGATACGCAGTATTTT.

This clonotype was observed many times. The chain couples TRBV6-4 to TRBJ2-7, with TRBD2 identical over 10 bases. Germline-derived CDR1 and CDR2 are MRHNA and SNTAGT. The J segment lost 4 bases and the V segment lost 8 bases, leaving 8 bases of the junction unmatched. The CDR3 totals 14 residues. The CDR3 here is CASFASGREYEQYF. CDR3 bases: TGTGCCAGCTTCGCTAGCGGGAGAGAATACGAGCAGTACTTC.

This clonotype was seen a few times. The chain carries TRBV19 and TRBJ1-2; D gene unclear. The CDR3 sequence is 14 residues long. With 0 bases removed from V and 7 bases from J, the gap between germline ends came to 12 bases. The germline V gene encodes CDR1 LNHDA and CDR2 SQIVND (reference sequence). The CDR3 nucleotides read TGTGCCAGTAGTATAGATGACTCGGTTGGTGGCTACACCTTC. Protein sequence: CASSIDDSVGGYTF.

This chain uses TRBV4-1 with TRBJ1-2; TRBD1 aligns across 8 bases. Germline V gene sequence: CDR1 MGHRA, CDR2 YSYEKL. V was pared by 3 bases and J by 2 bases, with 5 bases of the junction left unmatched. CDR3 length equals 15 residues. The CDR3 protein is CASSQLTGVNYGYTF. Written as DNA, the CDR3 is TGCGCCAGCAGCCAGTTGACAGGGGTGAACTATGGCTACACCTTC.

The table lists this clonotype with many counts. The V call is TRBV13, the J call TRBJ2-4; D unresolved. Trimming shortened V by 1 base and J by 2 bases, and 6 bases separated the two germline ends. CDR3 length: 14 residues. Germline-derived CDR1 and CDR2 are PRHDT and FYEKMQ (reference sequence). The CDR3 bases are TGTGCCAGCAGCTTAGCGTACCCCAAAAACATTCAGTACTTC. Translating gives CASSLAYPKNIQYF.